The text below deals with one TCR beta chain. In the source study's methods: For nucleated cells, counts were estimated from reference gene primer amplification. Clones were sequenced by immunoSEQ multiplex PCR, and TCRdb holds only the in-frame ones, with some missing. The V and J calls and the clone size are those of that table, but D and trimming were determined from the DNA. The data contain about 58,000 clones, around 89% of them singletons. CDR3 length equals 13 residues. In germline, CDR1 is MNHEY, CDR2 SVGAGI. V lost 7 bases, J lost 2 bases, and 12 bases lay in between. The entry originates in a study of blood T cell repertoires in COVID-19. Across the whole study: Sites across the United States, Italy and Spain contributed samples from acute and convalescent COVID-19. PBMCs, B-cell-depleted T cells, or T cells provided the cDNA or gDNA that made up the material.

The sequence derives from a woman aged 55-70 years with active COVID-19. The sequenced material came from peripheral blood. J is TRBJ2-7 and V is TRBV6-5; tentatively, D is TRBD2 (6 bases). The CDR3 reads CASKEGQTYEQYF. CDR3 DNA sequence: TGTGCCAGCAAGGAGGGGCAGACCTACGAGCAGTACTTC.